This T cell receptor (beta chain) came from a study of Tregs in tolerant kidney transplant recipients. Of note for this clone: The antigen is unknown.

Assay: immunoSEQ multiplex PCR; the TCRdb copy retains only in-frame clones and omits some. The sample comprises more than 95,000 clones, roughly 93% of which are singletons, and around 0.6% rests with the top ten. CD4+CD25+CD127- Tregs, CD4+CD25- non-Tregs, CD4 and CD8 cells were sorted. Regarding the study as a whole: Activated donor B cell expansion appeared to reveal the most relevant donor-specific TCRbeta repertoire. The small number of patients limits these findings pending further validation. Biological reproducibility was not directly addressed in this study.

The receptor comes from a human donor in good health. What was sequenced was CD4+ T cells from blood.

CDR3 loop: CATLSVAGVTDTQYF. The DNA of the CDR3 is TGTGCCACCCTATCGGTAGCGGGAGTCACAGATACGCAGTATTTT. The chain uses TRBV19 and TRBJ2-3; 9 bases align to TRBD2. After removal of 10 bases from V and 2 bases from J, the junction contained 10 bases not matched to a gene. The CDR3 has 15 residues. Germline V gives CDR1 LNHDA, CDR2 SQIVND (reference sequence).